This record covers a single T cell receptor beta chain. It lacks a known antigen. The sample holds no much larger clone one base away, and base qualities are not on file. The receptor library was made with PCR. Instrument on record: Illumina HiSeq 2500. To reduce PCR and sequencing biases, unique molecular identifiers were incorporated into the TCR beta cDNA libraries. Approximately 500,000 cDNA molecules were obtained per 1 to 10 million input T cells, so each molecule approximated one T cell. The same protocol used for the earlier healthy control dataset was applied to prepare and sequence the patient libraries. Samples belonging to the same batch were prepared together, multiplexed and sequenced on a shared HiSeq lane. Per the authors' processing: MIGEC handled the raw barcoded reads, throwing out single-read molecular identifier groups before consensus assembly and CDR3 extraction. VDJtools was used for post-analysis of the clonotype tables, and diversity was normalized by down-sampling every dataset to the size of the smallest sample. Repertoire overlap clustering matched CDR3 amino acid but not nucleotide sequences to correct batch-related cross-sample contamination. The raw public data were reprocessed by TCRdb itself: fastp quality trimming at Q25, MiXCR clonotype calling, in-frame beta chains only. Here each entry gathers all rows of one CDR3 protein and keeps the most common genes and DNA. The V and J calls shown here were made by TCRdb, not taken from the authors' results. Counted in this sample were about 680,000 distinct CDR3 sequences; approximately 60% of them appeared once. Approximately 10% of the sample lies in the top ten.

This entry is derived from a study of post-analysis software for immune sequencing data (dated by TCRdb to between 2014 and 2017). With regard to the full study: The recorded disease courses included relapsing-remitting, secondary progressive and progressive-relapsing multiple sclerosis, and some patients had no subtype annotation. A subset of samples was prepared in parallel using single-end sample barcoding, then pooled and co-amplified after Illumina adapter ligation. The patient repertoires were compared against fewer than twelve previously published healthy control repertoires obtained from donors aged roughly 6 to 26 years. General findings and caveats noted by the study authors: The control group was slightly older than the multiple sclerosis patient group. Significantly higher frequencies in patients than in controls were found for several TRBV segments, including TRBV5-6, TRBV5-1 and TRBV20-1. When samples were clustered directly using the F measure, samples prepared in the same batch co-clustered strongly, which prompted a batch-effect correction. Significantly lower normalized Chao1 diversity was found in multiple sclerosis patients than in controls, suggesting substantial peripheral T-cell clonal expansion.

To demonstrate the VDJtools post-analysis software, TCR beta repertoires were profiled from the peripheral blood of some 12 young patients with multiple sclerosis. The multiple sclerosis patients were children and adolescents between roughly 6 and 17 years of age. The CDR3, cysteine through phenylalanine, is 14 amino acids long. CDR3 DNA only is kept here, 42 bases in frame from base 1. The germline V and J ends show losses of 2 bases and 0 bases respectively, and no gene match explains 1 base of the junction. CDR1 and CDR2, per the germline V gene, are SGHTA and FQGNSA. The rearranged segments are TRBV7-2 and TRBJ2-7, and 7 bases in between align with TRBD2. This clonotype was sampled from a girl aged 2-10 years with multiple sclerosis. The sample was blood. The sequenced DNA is TGTGCCAGCAGCTTACAGCGGGACTCCTACGAGCAGTACTTC. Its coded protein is CASSLQRDSYEQYF.